This paragraph reports one T cell receptor beta chain. Antigen: not known. These data originate in a study of T cell responses to AZD1222 COVID-19 vaccine. Study-wide results and caveats: The donor group comprised mostly white British people and more females; the analysis possibly underestimated clonal diversity.

Germline values: CDR1 MNHEY, CDR2 SVGAGI. Deletions cut 0 bases from V and 7 bases from J, with 13 bases between. This CDR3 is built from 15 residues. Assay: immunoSEQ multiplex PCR; the TCRdb copy retains only in-frame clones and omits some. This table holds approximately 140,000 clones, around 90% found once. This chain uses TRBV6-5 with TRBJ2-1, with a weak D call TRBD2 (6 bases). The sequences come from peripheral blood, collected 28 days after the second AZD1222 dose. The clonotype was recovered from an adult who received the AZD1222 COVID-19 vaccine. As DNA, the CDR3 is TGTGCCAGCAGTTACTCAACCGGGACTGGGAATGAGCAGTTCTTC. It specifies CASSYSTGTGNEQFF.